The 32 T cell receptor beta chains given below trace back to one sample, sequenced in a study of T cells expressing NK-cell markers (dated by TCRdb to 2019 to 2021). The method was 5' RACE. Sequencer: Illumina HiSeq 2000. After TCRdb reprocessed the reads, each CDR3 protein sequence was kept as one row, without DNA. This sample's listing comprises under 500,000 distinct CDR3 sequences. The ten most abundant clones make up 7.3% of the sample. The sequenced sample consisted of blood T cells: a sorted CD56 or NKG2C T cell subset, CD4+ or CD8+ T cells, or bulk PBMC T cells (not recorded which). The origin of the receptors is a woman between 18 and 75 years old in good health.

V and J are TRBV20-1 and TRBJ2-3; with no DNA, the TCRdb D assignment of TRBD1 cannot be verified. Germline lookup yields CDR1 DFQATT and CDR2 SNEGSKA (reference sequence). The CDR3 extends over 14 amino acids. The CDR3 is CSAREGAGTDTQYF.

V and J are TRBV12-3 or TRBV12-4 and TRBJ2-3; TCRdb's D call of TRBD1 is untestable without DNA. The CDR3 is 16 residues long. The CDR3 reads CASSPKDIPLTDTQYF.

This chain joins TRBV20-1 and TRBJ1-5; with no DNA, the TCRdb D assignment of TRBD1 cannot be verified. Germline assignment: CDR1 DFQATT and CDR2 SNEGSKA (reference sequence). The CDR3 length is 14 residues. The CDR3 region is CSAPDRNSNQPQHF.

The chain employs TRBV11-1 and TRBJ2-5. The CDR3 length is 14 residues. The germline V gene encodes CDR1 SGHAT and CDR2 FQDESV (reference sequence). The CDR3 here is CASSLGQQQETQYF.

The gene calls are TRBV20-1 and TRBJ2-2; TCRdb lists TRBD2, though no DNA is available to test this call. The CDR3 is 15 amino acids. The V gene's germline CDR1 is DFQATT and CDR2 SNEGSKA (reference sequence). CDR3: CSTLTSGKGTGELFF.

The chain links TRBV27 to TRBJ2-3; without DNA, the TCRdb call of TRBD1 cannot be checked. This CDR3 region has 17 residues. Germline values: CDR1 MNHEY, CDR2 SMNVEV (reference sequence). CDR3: CASSTRTGWDSTDTQYF.

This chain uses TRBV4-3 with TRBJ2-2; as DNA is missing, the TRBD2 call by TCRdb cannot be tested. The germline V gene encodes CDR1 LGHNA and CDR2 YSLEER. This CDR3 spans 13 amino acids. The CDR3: CASSQWRGGELFF.

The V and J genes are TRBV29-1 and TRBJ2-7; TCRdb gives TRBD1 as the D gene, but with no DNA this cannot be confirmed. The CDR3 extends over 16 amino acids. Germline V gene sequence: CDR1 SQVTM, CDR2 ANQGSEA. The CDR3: CSVRAGGDRGWYEQYF.

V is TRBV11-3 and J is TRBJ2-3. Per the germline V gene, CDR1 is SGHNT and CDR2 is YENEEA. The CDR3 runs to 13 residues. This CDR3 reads CARQTDLRDTQYF.

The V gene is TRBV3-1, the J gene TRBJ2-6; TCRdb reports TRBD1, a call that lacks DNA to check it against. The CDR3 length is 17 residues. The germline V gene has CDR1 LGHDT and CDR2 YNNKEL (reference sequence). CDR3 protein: CASRIGQGNSGANVLTF.

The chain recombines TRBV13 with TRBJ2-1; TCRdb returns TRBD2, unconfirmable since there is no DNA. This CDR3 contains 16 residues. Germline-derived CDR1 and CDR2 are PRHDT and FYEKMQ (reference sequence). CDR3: CASSPEVRISYNEQFF.

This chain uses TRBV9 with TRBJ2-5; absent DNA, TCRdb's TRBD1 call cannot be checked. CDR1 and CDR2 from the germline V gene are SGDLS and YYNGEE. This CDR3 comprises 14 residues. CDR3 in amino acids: CASSASSGRETQYF.

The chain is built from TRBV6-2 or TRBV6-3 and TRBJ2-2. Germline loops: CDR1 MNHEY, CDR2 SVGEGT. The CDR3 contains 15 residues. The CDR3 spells CASSYSSVNTGELFF.

The CDR3 region is CASIRTGPTEAFF. V gene TRBV12-3 or TRBV12-4 combines with J gene TRBJ1-1; without DNA, the TCRdb call of TRBD1 cannot be checked. The CDR3 runs to 13 residues.

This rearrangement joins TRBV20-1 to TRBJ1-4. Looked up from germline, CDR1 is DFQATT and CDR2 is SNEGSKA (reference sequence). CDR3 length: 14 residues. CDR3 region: CSARDAAVNEKLFF.

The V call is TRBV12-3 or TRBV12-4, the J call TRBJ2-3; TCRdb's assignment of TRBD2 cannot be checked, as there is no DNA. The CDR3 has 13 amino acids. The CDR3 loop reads CASRSGGRDTQYF.

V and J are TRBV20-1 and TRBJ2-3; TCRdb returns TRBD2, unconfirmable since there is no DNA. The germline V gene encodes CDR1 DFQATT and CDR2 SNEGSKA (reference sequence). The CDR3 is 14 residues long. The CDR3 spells CSATSVLERNTQYF.

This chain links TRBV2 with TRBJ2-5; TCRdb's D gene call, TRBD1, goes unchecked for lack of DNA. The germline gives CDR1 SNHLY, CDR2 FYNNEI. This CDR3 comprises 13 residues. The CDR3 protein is CASRDRPRETQYF.

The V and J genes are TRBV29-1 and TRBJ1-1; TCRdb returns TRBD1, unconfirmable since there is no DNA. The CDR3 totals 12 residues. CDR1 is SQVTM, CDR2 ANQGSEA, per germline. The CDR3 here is CSARVANTEAFF.

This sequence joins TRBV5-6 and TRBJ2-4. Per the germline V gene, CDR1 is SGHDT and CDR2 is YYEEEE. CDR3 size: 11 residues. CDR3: CASSFLDIQYF. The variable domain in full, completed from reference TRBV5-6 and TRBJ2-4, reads DAGVTQSPTHLIKTRGQQVTLRCSPKSGHDTVSWYQQALGQGPQFIFQYYEEEERQRGNFPDRFSGHQFPNYSSELNVNALLLGDSALYLCASSFLDIQYFGAGTRLSVL.

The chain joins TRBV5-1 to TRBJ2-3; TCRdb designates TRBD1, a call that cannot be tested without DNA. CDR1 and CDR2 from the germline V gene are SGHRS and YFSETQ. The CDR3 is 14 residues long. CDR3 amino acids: CASRLQGFTDTQYF.

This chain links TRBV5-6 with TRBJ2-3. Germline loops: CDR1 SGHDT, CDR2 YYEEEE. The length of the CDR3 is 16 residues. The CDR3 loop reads CASTQGILDRHDTQYF.

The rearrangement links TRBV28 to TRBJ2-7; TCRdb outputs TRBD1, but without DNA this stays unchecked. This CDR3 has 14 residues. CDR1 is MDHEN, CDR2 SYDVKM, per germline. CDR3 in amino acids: CASSLGQGINEQYF.

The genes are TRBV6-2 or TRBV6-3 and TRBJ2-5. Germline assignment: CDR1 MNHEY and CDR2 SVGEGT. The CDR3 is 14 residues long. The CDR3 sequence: CASREEGASETQYF.

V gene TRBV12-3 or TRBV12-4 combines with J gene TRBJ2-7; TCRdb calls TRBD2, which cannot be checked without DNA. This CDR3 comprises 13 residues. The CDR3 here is CASSGTHGYEQYF.

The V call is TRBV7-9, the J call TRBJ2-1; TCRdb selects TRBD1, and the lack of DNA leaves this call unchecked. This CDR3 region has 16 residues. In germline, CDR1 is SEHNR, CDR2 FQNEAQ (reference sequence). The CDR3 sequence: CASSSPGLASYNEQFF.

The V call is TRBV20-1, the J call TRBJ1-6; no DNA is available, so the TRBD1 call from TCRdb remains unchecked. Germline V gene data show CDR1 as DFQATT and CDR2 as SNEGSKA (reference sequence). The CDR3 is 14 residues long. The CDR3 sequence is CSAVPGQPNSPLHF.

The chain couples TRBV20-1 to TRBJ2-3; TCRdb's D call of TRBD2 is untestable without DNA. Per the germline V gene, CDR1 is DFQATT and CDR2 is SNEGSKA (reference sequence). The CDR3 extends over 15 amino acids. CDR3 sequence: CSAGDSGGAEDTQYF.

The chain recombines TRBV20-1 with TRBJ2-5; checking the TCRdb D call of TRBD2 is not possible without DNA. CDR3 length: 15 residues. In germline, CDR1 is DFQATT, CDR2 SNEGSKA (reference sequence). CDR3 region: CSAPLTIKALETQYF.

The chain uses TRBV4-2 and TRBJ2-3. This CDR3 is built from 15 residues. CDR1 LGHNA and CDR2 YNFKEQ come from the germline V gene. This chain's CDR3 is CASSPEAASTDTQYF.

The CDR3 sequence: CASSLVGTARMGQHTEAFF. The chain uses TRBV5-1 and TRBJ1-1. CDR1 is SGHRS and CDR2 is YFSETQ in the germline V gene. The CDR3 contains 19 residues.

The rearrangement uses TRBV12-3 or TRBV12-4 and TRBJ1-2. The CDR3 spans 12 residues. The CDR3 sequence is CASSLWGYGYTF.